This TCR beta chain comes out of a study of blood T cells in healthy people across ages. A sample-barcoded 5' primer and a J-beta primer mix were used in a second PCR of roughly 7 to 12 cycles. MiXCR, applied by TCRdb to the 5' RACE reads, yields one record per CDR3 protein. The sample carries approximately 1,100,000 distinct CDR3 sequences, less than 50% recorded once. The TCR sequence derives from a woman aged 55-70 years in good health. The source material was blood.

CDR3 in amino acids: CASSIGKYYGYTF. CDR3 sequence (DNA): TGTGCCAGTAGTATCGGGAAATACTATGGCTACACCTTC. This sequence joins TRBV19 and TRBJ1-2; D call uncertain. Germline lookup yields CDR1 LNHDA and CDR2 SQIVND (reference sequence). The ends were cut back, 3 bases at V and 3 bases at J, with 8 bases in the middle. This CDR3 has 13 residues.